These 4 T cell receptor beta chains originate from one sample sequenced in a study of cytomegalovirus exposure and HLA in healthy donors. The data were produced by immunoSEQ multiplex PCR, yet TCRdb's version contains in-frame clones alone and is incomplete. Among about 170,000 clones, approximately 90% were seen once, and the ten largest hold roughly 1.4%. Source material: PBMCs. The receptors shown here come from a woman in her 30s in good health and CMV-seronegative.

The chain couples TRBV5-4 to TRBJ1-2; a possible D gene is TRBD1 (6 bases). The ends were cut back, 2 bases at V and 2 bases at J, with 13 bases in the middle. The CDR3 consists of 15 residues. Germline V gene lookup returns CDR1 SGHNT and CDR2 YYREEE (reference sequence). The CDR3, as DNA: TGTGCCAGCAGCTTTCGTCAGGGGTTAAACTATGGCTACACCTTC. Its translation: CASSFRQGLNYGYTF.

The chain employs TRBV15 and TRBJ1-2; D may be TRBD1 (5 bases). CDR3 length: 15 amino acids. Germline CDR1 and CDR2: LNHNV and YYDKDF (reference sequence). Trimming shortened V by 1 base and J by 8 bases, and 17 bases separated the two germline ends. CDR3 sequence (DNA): TGTGCCACCAGCAGAGCCCCCGCAGGGATAAGAGGCTACACCTTC. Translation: CATSRAPAGIRGYTF. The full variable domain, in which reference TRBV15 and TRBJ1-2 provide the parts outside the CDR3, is DAMVIQNPRYQVTQFGKPVTLSCSQTLNHNVMYWYQQKSSQAPKLLFHYYDKDFNNEADTPDNFQSRRPNTSFCFLDIRSPGLGDTAMYLCATSRAPAGIRGYTFGSGTRLTVV.

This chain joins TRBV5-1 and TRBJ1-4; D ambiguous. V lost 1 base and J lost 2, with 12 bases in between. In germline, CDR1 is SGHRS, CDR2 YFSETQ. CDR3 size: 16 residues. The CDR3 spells CASSLRGSGTNEKLFF. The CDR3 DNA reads TGCGCCAGCAGCTTGAGAGGTTCGGGGACTAATGAAAAACTGTTTTTT.

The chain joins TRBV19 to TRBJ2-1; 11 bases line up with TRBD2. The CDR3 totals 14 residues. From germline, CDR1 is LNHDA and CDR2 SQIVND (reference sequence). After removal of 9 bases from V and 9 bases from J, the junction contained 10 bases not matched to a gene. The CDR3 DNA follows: TGTGCCAGACTAGCGGGGGACCCCTATGGTGAGCAGTTCTTC. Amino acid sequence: CARLAGDPYGEQFF.